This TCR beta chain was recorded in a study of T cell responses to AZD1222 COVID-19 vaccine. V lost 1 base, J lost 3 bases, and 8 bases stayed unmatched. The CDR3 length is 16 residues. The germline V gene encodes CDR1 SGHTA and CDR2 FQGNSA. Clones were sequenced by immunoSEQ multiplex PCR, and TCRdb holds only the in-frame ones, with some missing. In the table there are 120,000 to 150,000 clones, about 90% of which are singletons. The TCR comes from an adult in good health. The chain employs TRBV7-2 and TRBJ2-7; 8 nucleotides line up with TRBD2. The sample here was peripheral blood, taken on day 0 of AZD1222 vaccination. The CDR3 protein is CASSLGLAQYVYEQYF. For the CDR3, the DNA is TGTGCCAGCAGCTTAGGACTAGCGCAATACGTCTACGAGCAGTACTTC.